This T cell receptor beta chain emerged from a study of technical replicates of blood from a few donors. J gave up 0 bases and V 2 bases, and 6 bases lay outside the gene matches. The CDR3 sequence is 19 residues long. The germline V gene has CDR1 KGHSH and CDR2 LQKENI. Some clones are missing from TCRdb's copy, which holds only in-frame ones; the method was immunoSEQ multiplex PCR. Of tens of thousands of clones listed, nearly 95% are singletons. The chain has TRBV18 and TRBJ2-3; 15 bases are a match to TRBD2. The sample taken for sequencing was T cells isolated from PBMCs. This clonotype was sampled from a human donor in good health. CDR3 amino acids: CASSPFGTSGGKSTDTQYF. The DNA for the CDR3 is TGTGCCAGCTCACCATTCGGGACTAGCGGGGGGAAAAGCACAGATACGCAGTATTTT.